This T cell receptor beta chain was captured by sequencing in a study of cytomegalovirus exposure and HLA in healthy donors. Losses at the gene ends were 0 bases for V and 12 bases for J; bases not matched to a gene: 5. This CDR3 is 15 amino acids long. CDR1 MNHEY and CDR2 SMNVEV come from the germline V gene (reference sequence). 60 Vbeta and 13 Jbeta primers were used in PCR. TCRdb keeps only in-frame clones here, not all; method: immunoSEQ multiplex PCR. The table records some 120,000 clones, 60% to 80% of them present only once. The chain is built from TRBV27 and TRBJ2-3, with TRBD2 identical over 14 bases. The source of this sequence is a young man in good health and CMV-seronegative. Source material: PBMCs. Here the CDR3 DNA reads TGTGCCAGCAGTTTATCAGTCGGACTAGCGGGGGGACAGTATTTT. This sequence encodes CASSLSVGLAGGQYF.